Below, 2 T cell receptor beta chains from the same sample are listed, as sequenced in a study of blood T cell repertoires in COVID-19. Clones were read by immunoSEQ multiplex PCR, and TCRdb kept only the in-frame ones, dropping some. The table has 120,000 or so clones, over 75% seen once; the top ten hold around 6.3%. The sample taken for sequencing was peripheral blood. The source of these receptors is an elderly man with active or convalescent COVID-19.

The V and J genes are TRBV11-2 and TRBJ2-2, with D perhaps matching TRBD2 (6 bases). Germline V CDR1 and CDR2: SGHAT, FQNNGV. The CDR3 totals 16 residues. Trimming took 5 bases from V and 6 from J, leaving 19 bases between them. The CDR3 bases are TGTGCCAGCAGCCCCCCCATCGCGGGGTTTTCCGGGGAGCTGTTTTTT. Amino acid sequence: CASSPPIAGFSGELFF.

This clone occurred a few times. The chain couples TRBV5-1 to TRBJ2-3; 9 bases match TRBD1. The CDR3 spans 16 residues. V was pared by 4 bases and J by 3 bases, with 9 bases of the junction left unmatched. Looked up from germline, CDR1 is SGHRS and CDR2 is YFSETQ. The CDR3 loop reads CASSPQADRGTDTQYF. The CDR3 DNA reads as TGCGCCAGCAGCCCGCAGGCGGACAGGGGAACAGATACGCAGTATTTT. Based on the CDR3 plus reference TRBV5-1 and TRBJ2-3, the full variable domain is KAGVTQTPRYLIKTRGQQVTLSCSPISGHRSVSWYQQTPGQGLQFLFEYFSETQRNKGNFPGRFSGRQFSNSRSEMNVSTLELGDSALYLCASSPQADRGTDTQYFGPGTRLTVL.